What follows are 23 T cell receptor beta chains derived from one specimen sequenced in a study of blood T cell repertoires in COVID-19. Here immunoSEQ multiplex PCR was the method, and the copy in TCRdb shows in-frame clones only, minus some. The table includes fewer than 450,000 clones, more than 75% detected once. Sequencing input: PBMCs or T cells enriched from blood (not recorded which). Every receptor here comes from a woman in her 30s who had recovered from COVID-19.

This clone was seen only once. The V gene is TRBV14, the J gene TRBJ2-7, with TRBD2 as a possible D gene (6 bases). The CDR3 is 15 amino acids. Per the germline V gene, CDR1 is SGHDN and CDR2 is FVKESK. V was cut by 5 bases and J by 1 base, with 15 bases left in between. The DNA of the CDR3 is TGTGCCAGCAGCGCCCGACTAGGGCAGTCCTACGAGCAGTACTTC. Its protein is CASSARLGQSYEQYF.

The chain has TRBV6-4 and TRBJ1-5; tentatively, D is TRBD1 (6 bases). The CDR3 loop spans 14 amino acids. V lost 4 bases, J lost 5 bases, and 12 bases lay in between. Germline CDR1 MRHNA, CDR2 SNTAGT. In DNA form, the CDR3 reads TGTGCCAGCAGTGTACAGGGCGGTGATCAGCCCCAGCATTTT. It is translated as CASSVQGGDQPQHF.

J is TRBJ2-5 and V is TRBV30; 12 nucleotides agree with TRBD1. V shed 0 bases and J 4 bases; nucleotides not matched to a gene: 3. This CDR3 region has 15 residues. Germline values: CDR1 GTSNPN, CDR2 SVGIG (reference sequence). In DNA form, the CDR3 reads TGTGCCTGGAGTGTGGGGACAGGGGGCTTAGAGACCCAGTACTTC. It specifies CAWSVGTGGLETQYF. Looking up the rest from reference TRBV30 and TRBJ2-5 gives the full variable domain: SQTIHQWPATLVQPVGSPLSLECTVEGTSNPNLYWYRQAAGRGLQLLFYSVGIGQISSEVPQNLSASRPQDRQFILSSKKLLLSDSGFYLCAWSVGTGGLETQYFGPGTRLLVL.

This chain uses TRBV7-2 with TRBJ2-1; TRBD2 matches 14 bases. The CDR3 is made up of 14 amino acids. V shed 8 bases, J shed 5 bases, and the junction held 2 bases outside the gene matches. CDR1 SGHTA and CDR2 FQGNSA come from the germline V gene. The CDR3 DNA sequence: TGTGCCAGCCGACTAGCGGGGGGGGACAATGAGCAGTTCTTC. Its translation is CASRLAGGDNEQFF.

The chain uses TRBV18 and TRBJ2-1; TRBD1 is a possible D gene (7 bases). CDR1 and CDR2 (germline): KGHSH, LQKENI. V was clipped by 5 bases and J by 3 bases, with 17 bases between them. CDR3 length equals 16 residues. CDR3 amino acids: CASSKQGTGSYNEQFF. CDR3 DNA: TGTGCCAGCTCAAAACAGGGGACTGGAAGCTACAATGAGCAGTTCTTC. The complete variable domain, with remaining parts taken from reference TRBV18 and TRBJ2-1, reads NAGVMQNPRHLVRRRGQEARLRCSPMKGHSHVYWYRQLPEEGLKFMVYLQKENIIDESGMPKERFSAEFPKEGPSILRIQQVVRGDSAAYFCASSKQGTGSYNEQFFGPGTRLTVL.

The rearrangement joins TRBV27 to TRBJ1-6; D is unresolved. Germline CDR1 reads MNHEY; CDR2 reads SMNVEV (reference sequence). V was cut by 6 bases and J by 10 bases, with 16 bases left in between. The CDR3 is 14 amino acids. The CDR3 DNA reads TGTGCCAGCAGACCGGACTCGAGAGGATCACCCCTCCACTTT. It yields the protein CASRPDSRGSPLHF.

The V call is TRBV19, the J call TRBJ1-4, with D uncertain. Germline CDR1 and CDR2: LNHDA and SQIVND (reference sequence). Trimming took 4 bases from V and 0 from J, leaving 6 bases between them. CDR3 length equals 14 residues. CDR3 bases: TGTGCCAGTAGTAAAATCGCAACTAATGAAAAACTGTTTTTT. It encodes CASSKIATNEKLFF.

V and J are TRBV11-2 and TRBJ1-4, with 9 nucleotides matching TRBD1. Per germline, CDR1 SGHAT and CDR2 FQNNGV. J gave up 8 bases and V 4 bases, and 8 bases lay outside the gene matches. The CDR3 covers 15 residues. Here the CDR3 reads CASSSNRGRVEKLFF. The CDR3 coding sequence is TGTGCCAGCAGCTCAAACAGGGGGCGAGTCGAAAAACTGTTTTTT.

V usage is TRBV11-3 and J usage is TRBJ2-6; 8 positions match TRBD2. This CDR3 contains 17 residues. V shed 5 bases, J shed 0 bases, and the junction held 6 bases outside the gene matches. The germline CDR1 and CDR2 sequences are SGHNT and YENEEA. As DNA, the CDR3 is TGTGCCAGCAGCCGGGGAGCGGGGGACTCTGGGGCCAACGTCCTGACTTTC. It codes for CASSRGAGDSGANVLTF.

V usage is TRBV18 and J usage is TRBJ2-3, with 10 positions matching TRBD1. Germline V gene lookup returns CDR1 KGHSH and CDR2 LQKENI. V gave up 0 bases and J gave up 4 bases; unmatched junction bases: 1. The CDR3 sequence is 15 residues long. The DNA for the CDR3 is TGTGCCAGCTCACCACCGGACAGGGGGGCAGATACGCAGTATTTT. Its protein is CASSPPDRGADTQYF. The whole variable domain, remainder taken from reference TRBV18 and TRBJ2-3, is NAGVMQNPRHLVRRRGQEARLRCSPMKGHSHVYWYRQLPEEGLKFMVYLQKENIIDESGMPKERFSAEFPKEGPSILRIQQVVRGDSAAYFCASSPPDRGADTQYFGPGTRLTVL.

The CDR3 loop reads CASSLGQPGEKLFF. As DNA, the CDR3 is TGTGCCAGCAGCTTAGGGCAGCCAGGGGAAAAACTGTTTTTT. The genes are TRBV11-2 and TRBJ1-4; TRBD1 is a possible D gene (5 bases). This CDR3 comprises 14 residues. V was shortened by 1 base and J by 8 bases, with 11 bases between the two germline ends. Germline lookup yields CDR1 SGHAT and CDR2 FQNNGV.

This clone was observed a few times. The chain uses TRBV12-3 or TRBV12-4 and TRBJ1-1; D may be TRBD1 (6 bases). The CDR3 is 13 amino acids. V was pared by 6 bases and J by 1 base, with 9 bases between. CDR3 DNA: TGTGCCAGCAGCCCGACAGGGAACACTGAAGCTTTCTTT. This translates into CASSPTGNTEAFF.

The V and J genes are TRBV4-2 and TRBJ1-5, with TRBD1 as a possible D gene (5 bases). The CDR3 loop spans 15 amino acids. Trimming shortened V by 0 bases and J by 6 bases, and 12 bases separated the two germline ends. Germline values: CDR1 LGHNA, CDR2 YNFKEQ. Written as DNA, the CDR3 is TGTGCCAGCAGCCAAGAGGAAGGGGCAGGTCAGCCCCAGCATTTT. This translates into CASSQEEGAGQPQHF.

The chain has TRBV15 and TRBJ2-7; D is perhaps TRBD1 (6 bases). The CDR3 is made up of 13 amino acids. The V end lost 5 bases, the J end lost 6 bases, and 14 bases lay between the germline ends. Looked up from germline, CDR1 is LNHNV and CDR2 is YYDKDF (reference sequence). This chain's CDR3 is CATSDTGLSEQYF. The CDR3 DNA sequence: TGTGCCACCAGCGACACAGGGCTGAGCGAGCAGTACTTC.

The chain joins TRBV28 to TRBJ1-4, with D unresolved. CDR1 MDHEN and CDR2 SYDVKM come from the germline V gene. This CDR3 contains 14 residues. The V end lost 3 bases, the J end lost 7 bases, and 12 bases lay between the germline ends. The CDR3 nucleotides are TGTGCCAGCAGTTTTCGCCGGGGAGGTGAAAAACTGTTTTTT. Translating gives CASSFRRGGEKLFF. Full variable domain (missing parts from reference TRBV28 and TRBJ1-4): DVKVTQSSRYLVKRTGEKVFLECVQDMDHENMFWYRQDPGLGLRLIYFSYDVKMKEKGDIPEGYSVSREKKERFSLILESASTNQTSMYLCASSFRRGGEKLFFGSGTQLSVL.

The chain uses TRBV11-2 and TRBJ1-4; possibly TRBD1 for D (6 bases). There are 14 residues in the CDR3. With 5 bases removed from V and 8 bases from J, the gap between germline ends came to 15 bases. Germline V gives CDR1 SGHAT, CDR2 FQNNGV. In DNA, the CDR3 is TGTGCCAGCAGCCGGGACACGTGGGGCGAAAAACTGTTTTTT. This sequence encodes CASSRDTWGEKLFF.

The V gene is TRBV3-1 (or the pseudogene TRBV3-2), the J gene TRBJ1-1; 7 nucleotides match TRBD1. CDR1 and CDR2 from the germline V gene are LGHDT and YNNKEL (reference sequence). After removal of 1 base from V and 6 bases from J, the junction contained 5 bases not matched to a gene. The CDR3 runs to 14 residues. The CDR3 sequence is CASSQGGQGAEAFF. In DNA form, the CDR3 reads TGTGCCAGCAGCCAAGGGGGCCAGGGGGCTGAAGCTTTCTTT.

This CDR3 is CASSPIGDKRQPQHF. CDR3 sequence (DNA): TGTGCCAGCAGCCCTATTGGGGACAAGCGCCAGCCCCAGCATTTT. The chain is built from TRBV2 and TRBJ1-5; D is perhaps TRBD1 (6 bases). Germline V gene lookup returns CDR1 SNHLY and CDR2 FYNNEI. CDR3 length equals 15 residues. The V gene lost 6 bases and the J gene lost 7 bases, with 19 bases spanning the gap.

The J gene is TRBJ2-5, the V gene TRBV27; weak D call: TRBD2 (6 bases). Germline CDR1 MNHEY, CDR2 SMNVEV (reference sequence). Trimming removed 6 bases from V and 5 bases from J, with 31 bases in between. This CDR3 comprises 19 residues. The CDR3 reads CASRGGWTSKRPTKETQYF. For the CDR3, the DNA is TGTGCCAGCAGGGGGGGTTGGACTTCGAAGCGTCCCACCAAGGAGACCCAGTACTTC.

This clone was counted only a few times. The chain couples TRBV19 to TRBJ2-1, with D uncertain. The CDR3 is 13 amino acids. CDR1 and CDR2 from the germline V gene are LNHDA and SQIVND (reference sequence). Trimming removed 3 bases from V and 3 bases from J, with 6 bases in between. CDR3 DNA sequence: TGTGCCAGTAGTATGGGCAGCTACAATGAGCAGTTCTTC. This codes for CASSMGSYNEQFF.

The gene calls are TRBV27 and TRBJ1-1, with 7 bases aligning to TRBD1. The CDR3 is made up of 14 amino acids. V was pared by 8 bases and J by 0 bases, with 6 bases of the junction left unmatched. The V gene's germline CDR1 is MNHEY and CDR2 SMNVEV (reference sequence). As DNA, the CDR3 is TGTGCCAGCGCCATCCAGGGGGTGAACACTGAAGCTTTCTTT. This codes for CASAIQGVNTEAFF.

J is TRBJ1-2 and V is TRBV5-1; D not certain. The germline V gene has CDR1 SGHRS and CDR2 YFSETQ. Trimming removed 6 bases at V and 0 bases at J, with 15 bases between. The CDR3 is 15 amino acids. CDR3 amino acids: CASKETDGANYGYTF. In nucleotides, the CDR3 is TGCGCCAGCAAGGAAACTGACGGAGCTAACTATGGCTACACCTTC.

This clone was detected a few times. The CDR3 nucleotides are TGTGCCAGCAGCTTAGGTTCGGGAGGCGAGCAGTACTTC. Translation: CASSLGSGGEQYF. The chain couples TRBV11-3 to TRBJ2-7; 7 bases match TRBD2. CDR1 and CDR2 from the germline V gene are SGHNT and YENEEA. Trimming at V came to 1 base and at J to 6 bases, leaving 3 bases not matched to a gene. The CDR3 loop spans 13 amino acids.